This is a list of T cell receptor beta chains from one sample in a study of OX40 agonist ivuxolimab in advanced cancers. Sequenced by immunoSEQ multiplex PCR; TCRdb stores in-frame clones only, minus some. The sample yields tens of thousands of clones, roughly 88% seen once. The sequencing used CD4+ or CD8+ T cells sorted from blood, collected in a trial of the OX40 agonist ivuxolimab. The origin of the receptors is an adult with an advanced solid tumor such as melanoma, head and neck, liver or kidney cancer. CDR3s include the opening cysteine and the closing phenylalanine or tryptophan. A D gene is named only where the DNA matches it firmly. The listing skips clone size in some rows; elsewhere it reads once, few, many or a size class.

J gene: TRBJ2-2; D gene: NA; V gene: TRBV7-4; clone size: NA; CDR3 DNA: TGTGCCAGCAGCTGCAGGGATGGTGAACTTGCGGTCACCGGGGAGCTGTTTTTT; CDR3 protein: CASSCRDGELAVTGELFF
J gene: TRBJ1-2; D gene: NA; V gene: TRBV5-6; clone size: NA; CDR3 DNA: TGTGCCAGCACCAACGGCTTCTATGGCTACACCTTC; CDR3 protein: CASTNGFYGYTF
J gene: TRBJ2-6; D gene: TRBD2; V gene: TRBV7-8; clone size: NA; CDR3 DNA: TGTGCCAGCAGCTTAGGAGCGGGGCTGTACTCTGGGGCCAACGTCCTGACTTTC; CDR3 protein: CASSLGAGLYSGANVLTF
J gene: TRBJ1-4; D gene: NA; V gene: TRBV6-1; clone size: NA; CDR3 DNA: TGTGCCAGCAGTGAAGGGCTGGCACTATCTAATGAAAAACTGTTTTTT; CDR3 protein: CASSEGLALSNEKLFF
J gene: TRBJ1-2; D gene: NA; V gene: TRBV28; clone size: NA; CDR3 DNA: TGTGCCAGCAGTTTAGGGCAGGGACTCCTCTCCCAAGGCTACACCTTC; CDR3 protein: CASSLGQGLLSQGYTF
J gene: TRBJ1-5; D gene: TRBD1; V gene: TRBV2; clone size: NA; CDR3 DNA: TGTGCCAGCAGTGATTGGACAGGGGATCAGCCCCAGCATTTT; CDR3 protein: CASSDWTGDQPQHF
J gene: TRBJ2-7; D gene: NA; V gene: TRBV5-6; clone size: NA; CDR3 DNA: TGTGCCAGCAGCTTGCGTACCTACGAGCAGTACTTC; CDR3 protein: CASSLRTYEQYF
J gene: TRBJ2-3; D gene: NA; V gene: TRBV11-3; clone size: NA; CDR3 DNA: TGTGCCAGCGGCTCCACAGATACGCAGTATTTT; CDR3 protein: CASGSTDTQYF
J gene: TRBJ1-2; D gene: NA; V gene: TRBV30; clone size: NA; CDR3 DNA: TGTGCCTGGAGTTCGGGGCGGCTCGGCTACACCTTC; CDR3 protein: CAWSSGRLGYTF
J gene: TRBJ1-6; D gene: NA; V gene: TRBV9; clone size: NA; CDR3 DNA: TGTGCCAGCAGCGAACAGGGAGAGGGACCCCTCCACTTT; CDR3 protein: CASSEQGEGPLHF
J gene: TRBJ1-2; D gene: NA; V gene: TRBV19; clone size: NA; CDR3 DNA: TGTGCCAGTAGTATAGAGGGAGGGAAACGCTACACCTTC; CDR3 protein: CASSIEGGKRYTF
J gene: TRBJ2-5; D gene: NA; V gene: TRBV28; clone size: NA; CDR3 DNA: TGTGCCAGCAGTCCCTTAGGGGAGACTCCGGGGGAGACCCAGTACTTC; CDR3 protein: CASSPLGETPGETQYF
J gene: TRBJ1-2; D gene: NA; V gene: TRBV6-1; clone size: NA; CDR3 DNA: TGTGCCAGCAGTGAAGCGGGGCCAGGGCAAGGTGGCTACACCTTC; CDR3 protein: CASSEAGPGQGGYTF
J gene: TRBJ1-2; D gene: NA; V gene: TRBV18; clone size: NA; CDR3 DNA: TGTGCCAGCTCACCAAAGAGAAACTATGGCTACACCTTC; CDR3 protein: CASSPKRNYGYTF
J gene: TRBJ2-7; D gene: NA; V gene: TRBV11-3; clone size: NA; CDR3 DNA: TGTGCCAGCAGCTTAGGGGGGCTAGCCTTCGGCGAGCAGTACTTC; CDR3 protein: CASSLGGLAFGEQYF
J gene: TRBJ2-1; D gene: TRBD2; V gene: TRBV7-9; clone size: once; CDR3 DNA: TGTGCCAGCAGCCCTCCGGGGGGGTCTCACAATGAGCAGTTCTTC; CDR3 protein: CASSPPGGSHNEQFF
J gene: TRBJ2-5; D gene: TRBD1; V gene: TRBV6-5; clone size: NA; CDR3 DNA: TGTGCCAGCAGTTACCCTGGAGAGGGGGCGCAGACCCAGTACTTC; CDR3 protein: CASSYPGEGAQTQYF
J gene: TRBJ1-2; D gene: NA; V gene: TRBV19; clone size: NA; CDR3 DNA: TGTGCCAGTACCCTGACAGGCTACTATGGCTACACCTTC; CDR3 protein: CASTLTGYYGYTF
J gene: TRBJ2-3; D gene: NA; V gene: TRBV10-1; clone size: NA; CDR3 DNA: TGCGCCAGCAGTGAGTCTCAAGCCGGCACAGATACGCAGTATTTT; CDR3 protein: CASSESQAGTDTQYF
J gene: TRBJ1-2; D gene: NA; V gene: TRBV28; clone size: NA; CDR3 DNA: TGTGCCAGCAGGAGTACGGGGTTTCAGGGCTACACCTTC; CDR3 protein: CASRSTGFQGYTF
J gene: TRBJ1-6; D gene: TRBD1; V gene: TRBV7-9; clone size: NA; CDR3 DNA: TGTGCCAGCAGCGGGGACAGGGGGAATTCACCCCTCCACTTT; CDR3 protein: CASSGDRGNSPLHF
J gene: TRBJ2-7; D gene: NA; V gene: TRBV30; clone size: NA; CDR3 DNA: TGTGCCTGTGGGACCATCCTCGAGCAGTACTTC; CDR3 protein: CACGTILEQYF
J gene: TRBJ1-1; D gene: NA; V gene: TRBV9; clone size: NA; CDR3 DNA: TGTGCCAGCAGCGTAGGGCCGAGGGGGGGCACTGAAGCTTTCTTT; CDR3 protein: CASSVGPRGGTEAFF
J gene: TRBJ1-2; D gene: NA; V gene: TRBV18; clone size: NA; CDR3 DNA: TGTGCCAGCTCTCCGGACAGTGGGTATGGCTACACCTTC; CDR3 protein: CASSPDSGYGYTF
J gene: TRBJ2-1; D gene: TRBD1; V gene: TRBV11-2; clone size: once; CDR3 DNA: TGTGCCAGCAGCTTAATGGGACAGGGCTACAATGAGCAGTTCTTC; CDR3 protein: CASSLMGQGYNEQFF
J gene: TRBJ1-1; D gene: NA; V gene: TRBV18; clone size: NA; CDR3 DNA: TGTGCCAGCTCACATGAAGTTGGGAACACTGAAGCTTTCTTT; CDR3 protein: CASSHEVGNTEAFF
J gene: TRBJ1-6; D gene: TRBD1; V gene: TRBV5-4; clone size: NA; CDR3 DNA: TGTGCCAGCAGCCGAACCGGACAGGGGGCGTTTTCACCCCTCCACTTT; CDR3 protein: CASSRTGQGAFSPLHF
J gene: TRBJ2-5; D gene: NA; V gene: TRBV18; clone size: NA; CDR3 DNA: TGTGCCAGCTCACGCACCAGGATCCAGTCGGGGAAGGTAGGGGAAGAGACCCAGTACTTC; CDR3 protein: CASSRTRIQSGKVGEETQYF
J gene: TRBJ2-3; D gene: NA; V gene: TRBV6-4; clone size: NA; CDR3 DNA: TGTGCCAGCAGCCGGGACTTGATAGATACGCAGTATTTT; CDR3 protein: CASSRDLIDTQYF
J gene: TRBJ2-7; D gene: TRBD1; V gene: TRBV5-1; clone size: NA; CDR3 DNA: TGCGCCGGCAAAATGGGACAGGGCGACGAGCAGTACTTC; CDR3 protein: CAGKMGQGDEQYF
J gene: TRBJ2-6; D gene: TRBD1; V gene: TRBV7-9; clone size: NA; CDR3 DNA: TGTGCCAGCTCCGGGACAGGACTCAACCGGGGGGCCAACGTCCTGACTTTC; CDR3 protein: CASSGTGLNRGANVLTF
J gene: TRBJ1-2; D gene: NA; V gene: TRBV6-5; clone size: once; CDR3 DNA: TGTGCCAGCAGAGGGGTTTACTATGGCTACACCTTC; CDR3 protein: CASRGVYYGYTF
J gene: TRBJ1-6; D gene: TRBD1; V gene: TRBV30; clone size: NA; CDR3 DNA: TGTGCCTGGGGGGGGCCGGGACAGGGGGTCCCCCTCCACTTT; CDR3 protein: CAWGGPGQGVPLHF
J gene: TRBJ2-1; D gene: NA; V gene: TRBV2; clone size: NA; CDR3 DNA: TGTGCCAGCAGTGAGGCTGGACTGGGGGGTGAGCAGTTCTTC; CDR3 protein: CASSEAGLGGEQFF
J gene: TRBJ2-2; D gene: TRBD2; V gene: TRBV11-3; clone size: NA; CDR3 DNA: TGTGCCAGCAGCTCGCGGGGGAGGGGAGCCGGGGAGCTGTTTTTT; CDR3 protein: CASSSRGRGAGELFF
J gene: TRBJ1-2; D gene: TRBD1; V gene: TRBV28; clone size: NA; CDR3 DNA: TGTGCCAGCAGTTTATCGGACAGGAAGGGTTATGGCTACACCTTC; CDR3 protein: CASSLSDRKGYGYTF
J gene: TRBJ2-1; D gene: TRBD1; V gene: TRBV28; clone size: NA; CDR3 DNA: TGTGCCAGCAGTTACCGGGACAGCTCTTACAATGAGCAGTTCTTC; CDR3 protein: CASSYRDSSYNEQFF
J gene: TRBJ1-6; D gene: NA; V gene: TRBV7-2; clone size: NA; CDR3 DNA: TGTGCCCGAACCTCCGGTGGCTCACCCCTCCACTTT; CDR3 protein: CARTSGGSPLHF
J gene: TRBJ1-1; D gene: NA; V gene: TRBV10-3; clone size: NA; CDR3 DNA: TGTGCCATCAGCCGGGACCCGGACACTGAAGCTTTCTTT; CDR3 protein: CAISRDPDTEAFF
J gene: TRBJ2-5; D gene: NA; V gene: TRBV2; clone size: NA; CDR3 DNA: TGTGCCAGCAGTGATTTGGGGGCCCAGTACTTC; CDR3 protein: CASSDLGAQYF
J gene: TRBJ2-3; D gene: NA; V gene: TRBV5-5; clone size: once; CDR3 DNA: TGTGCCAGCAGCTTGCAAACGGCCACAGATACGCAGTATTTT; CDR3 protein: CASSLQTATDTQYF
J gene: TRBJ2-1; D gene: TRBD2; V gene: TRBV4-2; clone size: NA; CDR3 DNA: TGTGCCAGCAGCCCCTGGGCGGGAAGCGGGAATTACAATGAGCAGTTCTTC; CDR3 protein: CASSPWAGSGNYNEQFF
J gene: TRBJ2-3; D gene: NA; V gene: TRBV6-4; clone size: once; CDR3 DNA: TGTGCCAGCAGTGACAAGGGGGGGGCAGATACGCAGTATTTT; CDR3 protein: CASSDKGGADTQYF
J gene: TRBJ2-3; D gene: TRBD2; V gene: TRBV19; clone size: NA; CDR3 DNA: TGTGCCAGTAGTATTGCCCCGGGACTAGCGGGAATTACAGATACGCAGTATTTT; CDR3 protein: CASSIAPGLAGITDTQYF
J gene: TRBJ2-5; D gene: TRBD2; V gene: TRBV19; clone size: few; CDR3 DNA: TGTGCCAGCCAGACTAGCGGGCAAGAGACCCAGTACTTC; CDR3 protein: CASQTSGQETQYF
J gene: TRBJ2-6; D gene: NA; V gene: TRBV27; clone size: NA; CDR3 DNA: TGTGCCAGTACCCGGACAGTCACCACTGGGGCCAACGTCCTGACTTTC; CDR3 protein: CASTRTVTTGANVLTF
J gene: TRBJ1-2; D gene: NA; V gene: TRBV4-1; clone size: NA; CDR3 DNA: TGCGCCAGCAGCCGGACACAGGGATCGGATGGCTACACCTTC; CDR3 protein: CASSRTQGSDGYTF
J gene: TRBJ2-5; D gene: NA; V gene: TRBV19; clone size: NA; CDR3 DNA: TGTGCCAGCAGCGAAGCGGAAGAGACCCAGTACTTC; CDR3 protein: CASSEAEETQYF
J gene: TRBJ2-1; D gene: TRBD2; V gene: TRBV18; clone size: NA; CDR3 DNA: TGTGCCAGCTCGGTGACTAGCGGGGGGGCCAATGAGCAGTTCTTC; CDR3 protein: CASSVTSGGANEQFF
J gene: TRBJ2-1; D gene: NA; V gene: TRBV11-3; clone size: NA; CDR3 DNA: TGTGCCAGCAGCTTAGTCGCTGGGTCGGATGAGCAGTTCTTC; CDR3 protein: CASSLVAGSDEQFF
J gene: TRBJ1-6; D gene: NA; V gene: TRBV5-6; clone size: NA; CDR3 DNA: TGTGCCAGCAGCCCGGATCGGTCTAATTCACCCCTCCACTTT; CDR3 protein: CASSPDRSNSPLHF
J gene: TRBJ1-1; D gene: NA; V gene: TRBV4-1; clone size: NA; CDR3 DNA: TGCGCCAGCAGCTTCCATGGCCAGGGCACTGAAGCTTTCTTT; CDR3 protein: CASSFHGQGTEAFF
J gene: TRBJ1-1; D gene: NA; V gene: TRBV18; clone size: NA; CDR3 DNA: TGTGCCAGCTCACGGAGTGAGGGATATGGAAACACTGAAGCTTTCTTT; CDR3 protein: CASSRSEGYGNTEAFF
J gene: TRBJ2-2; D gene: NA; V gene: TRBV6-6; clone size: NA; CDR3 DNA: TGTGCCAGCAGTACTAGCACCGGGGAGCTGTTTTTT; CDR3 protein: CASSTSTGELFF
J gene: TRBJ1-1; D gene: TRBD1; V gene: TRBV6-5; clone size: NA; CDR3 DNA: TGTGCCAGCAGTTACGGGGCAGGGGGTAACACTGAAGCTTTCTTT; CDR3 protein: CASSYGAGGNTEAFF